This record concerns one TCR beta chain sequence. Germline V gene lookup returns CDR1 LGHNA and CDR2 YNFKEQ. The V and J ends lost 0 bases and 3 bases, in that order; junction bases with no gene match: 11. The CDR3 runs 18 residues. This specimen belongs to a study of blood T cell repertoires in COVID-19. The wider study: Some COVID-19 samples were acute and others convalescent; all came from the United States, Italy and Spain. T cells, B-cell-depleted T cells, or PBMCs supplied cDNA or gDNA.

Original processing methods: Reference gene primers were amplified, and this amplification served to estimate nucleated cell counts. TCRdb keeps only in-frame clones here, not all; method: immunoSEQ multiplex PCR. That table supplies the V and J calls and clone size; D and trimming were determined from the DNA. The sample includes 65,000 to 85,000 clones, 70% to 90% seen only once; the top ten take 6.3%. It was during active infection that Seattle patients were enrolled and then longitudinally followed. The sequenced sample was peripheral blood. The V and J genes are TRBV4-2 and TRBJ1-1; TRBD1 agrees at 9 bases. The receptor comes from a man at least 80 years old with COVID-19, enrolled during active disease. Here the CDR3 DNA reads TGTGCCAGCAGCCAAGATGTAGGACAGGGGAGAGGGGACACTGAAGCTTTCTTT. This codes for CASSQDVGQGRGDTEAFF.